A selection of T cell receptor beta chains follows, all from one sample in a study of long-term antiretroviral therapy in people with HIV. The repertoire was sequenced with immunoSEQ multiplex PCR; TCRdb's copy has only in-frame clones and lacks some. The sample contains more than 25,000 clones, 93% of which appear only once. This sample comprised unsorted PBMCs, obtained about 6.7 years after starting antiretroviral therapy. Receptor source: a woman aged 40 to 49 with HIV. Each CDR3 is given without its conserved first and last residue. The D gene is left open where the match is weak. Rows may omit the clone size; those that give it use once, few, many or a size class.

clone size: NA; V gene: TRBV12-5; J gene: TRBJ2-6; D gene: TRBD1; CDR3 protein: ASGRGQGMIGANVLT
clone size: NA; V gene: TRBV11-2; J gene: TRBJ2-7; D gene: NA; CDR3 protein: ASSQPGRFGEQY
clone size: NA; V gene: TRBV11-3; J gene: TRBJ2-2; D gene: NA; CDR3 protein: ASSLDADTGELF
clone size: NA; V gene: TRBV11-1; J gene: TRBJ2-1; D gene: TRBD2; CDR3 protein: ASSTPGTSGGYNEQF
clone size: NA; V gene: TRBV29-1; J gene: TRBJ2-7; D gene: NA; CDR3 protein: SVPVGRSYEQY
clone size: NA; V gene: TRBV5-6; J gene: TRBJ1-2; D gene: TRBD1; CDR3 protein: ASSLGQGNHGGYT
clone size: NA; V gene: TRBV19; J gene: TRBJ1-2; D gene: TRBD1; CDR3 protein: ATRKGGTVDYGYT
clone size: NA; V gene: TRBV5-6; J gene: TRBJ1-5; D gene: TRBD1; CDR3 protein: ASSLTGGQPQH
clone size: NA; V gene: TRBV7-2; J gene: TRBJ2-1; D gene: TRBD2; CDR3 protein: ASRQTGLAGLEQF
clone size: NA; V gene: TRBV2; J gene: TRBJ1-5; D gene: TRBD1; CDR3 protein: ASRDRGRGGGNQPQH
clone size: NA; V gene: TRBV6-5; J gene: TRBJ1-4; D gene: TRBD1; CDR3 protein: ASKRDRTDEKLF
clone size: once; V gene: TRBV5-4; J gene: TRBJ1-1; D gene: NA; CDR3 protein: ASSLEANTEAF
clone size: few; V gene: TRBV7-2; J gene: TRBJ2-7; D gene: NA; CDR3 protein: ASSLKAGSYEQY
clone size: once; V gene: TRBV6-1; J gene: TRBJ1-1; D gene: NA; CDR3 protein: ASSRIGSTEAF
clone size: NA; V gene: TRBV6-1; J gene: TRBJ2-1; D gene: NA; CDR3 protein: ASQGHEQF
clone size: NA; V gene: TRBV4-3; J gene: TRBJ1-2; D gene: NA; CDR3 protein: ASSHGGAYGYT
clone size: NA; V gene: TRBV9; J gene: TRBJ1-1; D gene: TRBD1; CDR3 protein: ASSGQGRQNTEAF
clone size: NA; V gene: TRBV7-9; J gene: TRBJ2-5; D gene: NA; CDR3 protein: ASSPRTSQETQY
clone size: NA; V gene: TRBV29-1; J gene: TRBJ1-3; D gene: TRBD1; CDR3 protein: SAVGQTGNTIY
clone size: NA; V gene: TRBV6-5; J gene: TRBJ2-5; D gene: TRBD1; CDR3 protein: ASRPDRGEGETQY
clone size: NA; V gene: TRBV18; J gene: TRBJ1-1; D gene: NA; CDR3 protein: ASSPSQGNTEAF
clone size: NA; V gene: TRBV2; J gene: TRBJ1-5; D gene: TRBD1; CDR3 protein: ASKPGQVNQPQH
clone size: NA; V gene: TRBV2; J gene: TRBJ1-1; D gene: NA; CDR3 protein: ASSREGGNTEAF
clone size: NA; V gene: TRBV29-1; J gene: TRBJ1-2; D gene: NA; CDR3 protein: SGITGSNGYT
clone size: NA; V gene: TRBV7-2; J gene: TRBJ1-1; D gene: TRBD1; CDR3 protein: ASSPQGGVGEAF
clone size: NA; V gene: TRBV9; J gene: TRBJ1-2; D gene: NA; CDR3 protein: ASSPAPNYGYT